This TCR beta chain was identified during a study of T cells in Graves' hyperthyroidism and ophthalmopathy (dated by TCRdb to between 2018 and 2021). Concerning the study at large: Peripheral blood samples were taken at initial diagnosis, before any treatment was given. A discovery cohort of about a hundred patients, approximately 45 with Graves' ophthalmopathy and approximately 57 with stable Graves' hyperthyroidism, was used to find distinguishing TCR V-J signatures. An independent validation cohort of about 19 hyperthyroidism patients and more than 15 patients who later progressed to ophthalmopathy tested prospective prediction of ophthalmopathy. The 90 to 100 discovery patients were randomly split 7:3 into training and test sets. The study also compared thyroid tissue and blood T-cell repertoires from about six Graves' hyperthyroidism patients. After sampling, hyperthyroidism patients received methimazole starting at 30 mg daily, and ophthalmopathy patients received high-dose intravenous methylprednisolone. The paper describes TCR Vbeta CDR3 sequencing of more than 120 peripheral blood samples, made up of under 50 ophthalmopathy patients, roughly 75 hyperthyroidism patients and 17 progressor patients.

Between the V and J ends, shortened by 3 bases and 2 bases respectively, the junction contains 17 bases. The CDR3, cysteine through phenylalanine, is 16 amino acids long. Here the CDR3 DNA is all that survives: 48 bases in frame from base 1. The germline V gene (reference sequence) gives CDR1 as MNHEY and CDR2 as SMNVEV. Graves' hyperthyroidism was defined as stable when no progression to ophthalmopathy occurred over 18 months of follow-up. The hyperthyroidism patients were between 18 and 65 years old and newly diagnosed, with a disease duration of less than 2 months. Any patient with an uncontrolled infection, another autoimmune disease, pregnancy or lactation was excluded. Diagnoses were based on clinical symptoms, serum thyroxine and TRAb, thyroid ultrasound and orbital computed tomography. Ficoll-Paque density gradient centrifugation was used to isolate PBMCs from about 10 ml of fresh peripheral blood. Total RNA was extracted using Trizol reagent, and RNA quality was assessed on an Agilent 2100 Bioanalyzer.

TCR beta CDR3 regions were amplified from RNA transcripts. The first round of RT-PCR for the TCR CDR3 was performed with the HTBI primer set and the Qiagen OneStep RT-PCR kit. Libraries were constructed in a second round of multiplex PCR, after which size selection and purification were performed. Sequencing of the libraries was done on an Illumina HiSeq2000 using paired-end 100 bp reads. The authors' pipeline ran thus. SOAPnuke was used to process the raw data, throwing out any read that contained adapters or uncalled bases, had a mean Phred below 15, or lacked an exact constant-primer or identifier match. High-quality paired reads were merged with COPE v1.2.5, and unique nucleotide sequences were defined as clonotypes. Clonotypes were aligned to IMGT TRBV, TRBD and TRBJ reference segments using MiTCR v1.1. Only V-J combinations with frequency above 0.0001, covering roughly 99% of repertoires, were analysed. The TCS score was defined as the ratio of F50 (clonal expansion) to E x V (chaos), calculated using BLOSUM62-based TCRdist between CDR3 peptides within each V-J. Welch's t-statistics and random forest reduced just over 500 V-J features to 13, which were used in a naive Bayes classifier (R e1071). TCRdb trimmed the raw reads at Q25, called clones with MiXCR and kept productive beta chains. Each entry merges the rows of one CDR3 protein and shows their most common DNA and genes. TCRdb, not the authors, supplied the V and J calls. Within this sample are some 400,000 distinct CDR3 sequences, with about 15% of them counted one time only. The top ten hold 11% of the sample.

This clonotype was seen repeatedly, ten times or more. Its antigen is not yet known. Base qualities are not recorded, but no much larger clone differs from it by a single base. The paper's findings and limits, for the study overall: In validation, the model predicted progression to ophthalmopathy a median of roughly 6.2 months before onset, with over 60% sensitivity and about 72% specificity. Most expanded thyroid clonotypes (frequency above 0.001) were also detected in blood, suggesting blood repertoires may reflect thyroid immune responses. Sample size was not statistically predetermined, and blinding of investigators to group allocation was not performed. A model built on a 13 V-J signature distinguished ophthalmopathy from stable hyperthyroidism, reaching 87.88% sensitivity and approximately 81% specificity in cross-validation and 80%/75% in testing.

This chain joins TRBV27 to TRBJ2-7; a weak D assignment points to TRBD1 (6 bases agree). Sequencing used blood. This sequence originates from a woman aged 60-75 years with Graves' hyperthyroidism. The nucleotides read TGTGCCAGCAGTTTTGGAATTGACAGGTCTGCCTACGAGCAGTACTTC. This encodes CASSFGIDRSAYEQYF.